These 15 T cell receptor beta chains were all obtained from the same sample, sequenced in a study of blood T cells in healthy people across ages. It was with a sample-barcoded 5' primer and a J-beta primer mix that a second PCR of roughly 7 to 12 cycles was run. TCRdb re-called the 5' RACE reads through MiXCR, storing one row per CDR3 protein. The data hold some 1.4 million distinct CDR3 sequences, with about 40% observed a single time. The specimen was blood. These receptors all stem from a woman aged 18-30 years in good health.

This clonotype has more than one count but fewer than ten. The rearrangement joins TRBV18 to TRBJ1-2; TRBD1 might be the D (6 bases). Germline CDR1 KGHSH, CDR2 LQKENI. V lost 6 bases to trimming and J lost 6 bases, with 20 bases between them. The CDR3 length is 15 residues. The CDR3 here is CASSPSSGVPNGYTF. CDR3 DNA: TGTGCCAGCTCGCCGAGCTCAGGGGTCCCGAATGGCTACACCTTC.

This chain connects TRBV18 to TRBJ2-5, with a tentative D call TRBD2 (6 bases). With the DNA end fitting TRBJ2-1 better, the J assignment may be wrong. The CDR3 is 15 amino acids. In germline, CDR1 is KGHSH, CDR2 LQKENI. CDR3 residues: CASSTWDSSSETQFF. The CDR3 DNA reads TGTGCCAGCTCAACGTGGGACTCCTCATCGGAGACCCAGTTCTTC.

The gene calls are TRBV12-3 or TRBV12-4 and TRBJ1-2; weak D call: TRBD1 (5 bases). Trimming stripped 6 bases from V and 10 bases from J, with 21 bases between. The CDR3 is 14 residues long. The CDR3 sequence is CASSRRGLGGDYTF. In DNA form, the CDR3 reads TGTGCCAGCAGCCGTAGGGGTTTGGGGGGTGACTACACCTTC.

The genes are TRBV20-1 and TRBJ2-7; 8 bases are shared with TRBD2. The germline CDR1 and CDR2 sequences are DFQATT and SNEGSKA (reference sequence). The CDR3 is 16 amino acids. The ends lost 3 bases at V and 7 bases at J; junction bases unmatched: 17. In nucleotides, the CDR3 is TGCAGTGCTAGTAATTCGGCTAGCGGGTATTACAATGAGCAGTACTTC. Its protein is CSASNSASGYYNEQYF.

This clonotype has only a few counts. The chain carries TRBV20-1 and TRBJ2-4; tentative D call: TRBD2 (5 bases). V lost 5 bases to trimming and J lost 13 bases, with 21 bases between them. This CDR3 region has 13 residues. Germline V CDR1 and CDR2: DFQATT, SNEGSKA (reference sequence). CDR3 nucleotide sequence: TGCAGTGCTCCCCCAACCAGTGTGGGAGAGCAGTACTTC. This encodes CSAPPTSVGEQYF.

V gene TRBV28 combines with J gene TRBJ2-7, with D perhaps TRBD1 or TRBD2 (5 bases each). The CDR3 has 18 residues. V lost 6 bases, J lost 0 bases, and 24 bases lay in between. CDR1 MDHEN and CDR2 SYDVKM come from the germline V gene. CDR3 sequence (DNA): TGTGCCAGCAGCTATATTCTGATTGGGGACGGTAACTCCTACGAGCAGTACTTC. This codes for CASSYILIGDGNSYEQYF.

This clonotype was observed a single time. V usage is TRBV19 and J usage is TRBJ2-1; 10 bases fit TRBD2. There are 19 residues in the CDR3. Germline loops: CDR1 LNHDA, CDR2 SQIVND (reference sequence). V shed 5 bases, J shed 7 bases, and the junction held 20 bases outside the gene matches. In DNA form, the CDR3 reads TGTGCCAGTAGTCCACTAGGGCTAGCGGGAGAAGCGAGGCAGAATGAGCAGTTCTTC. Protein product: CASSPLGLAGEARQNEQFF.

In regard to this clonotype: A junction boundary mismatches the germline segment, possibly from a read error. This sequence joins TRBV4-2 and TRBJ2-7; TRBD2 matches 13 bases. Germline V CDR1 and CDR2: LGHNA, YNFKEQ. This CDR3 has 16 residues. CDR3 amino acids: CASGQGRLAGGYEQYF. The CDR3, as DNA: TGTGCCAGCGGCCAAGGACGACTAGCGGGAGGTTACGAGCAGTACTTC.

Note on this clonotype: A read error is possible here, since a much larger clone lies one base away. The chain couples TRBV6-5 to TRBJ1-4; maybe TRBD1 (5 bases). V was clipped by 4 bases and J by 4 bases, with 13 bases between them. The germline V gene encodes CDR1 MNHEY and CDR2 SVGAGI. This CDR3 contains 15 residues. CDR3 DNA: TGTGCCAGCAGTTCCCCGACAGCCAATAATGAAAAACTGTTTTTT. Encoded protein: CASSSPTANNEKLFF.

This clonotype was picked up many times. The chain employs TRBV27 and TRBJ2-7, with 11 bases that match TRBD2. The CDR3 covers 14 residues. CDR1 is MNHEY, CDR2 SMNVEV, per germline (reference sequence). The junction had 2 bases not matched to a gene; V was cut back by 6 bases and J by 1 base. Here the CDR3 reads CASRPSGGSYEQYF. DNA of the CDR3: TGTGCCAGCAGGCCTAGCGGGGGGTCCTACGAGCAGTACTTC.

The chain combines TRBV4-2 with TRBJ2-5; D remains unclear. Germline CDR1 is LGHNA and CDR2 is YNFKEQ. The CDR3 is 11 amino acids. DNA for the CDR3: TGTGGGAGTTCCTCAGGAGATGAGCAGTACTTC. Protein product: CGSSSGDEQYF.

The chain has TRBV5-5 and TRBJ1-2; 9 bases agree with TRBD1. In germline, CDR1 is SGHKS, CDR2 YYEKEE (reference sequence). The CDR3 consists of 20 residues. The junction had 18 bases not matched to a gene; V was cut back by 2 bases and J by 1 base. In DNA, the CDR3 is TGTGCCAGCAGCTTCGGTCTAATGGGACAGGGAGGGAAAAGTAACTATGGCTACACCTTC. It specifies CASSFGLMGQGGKSNYGYTF. The full variable domain, rest sourced from reference TRBV5-5 and TRBJ1-2, is DAGVTQSPTHLIKTRGQQVTLRCSPISGHKSVSWYQQVLGQGPQFIFQYYEKEERGRGNFPDRFSARQFPNYSSELNVNALLLGDSALYLCASSFGLMGQGGKSNYGYTFGSGTRLTVV.

J is TRBJ2-7 and V is TRBV4-1, with D maybe TRBD2 (7 bases). Trimming stripped 1 base from V and 1 base from J, with 17 bases between. The length of the CDR3 is 17 residues. The V gene's germline CDR1 is MGHRA and CDR2 YSYEKL. The chain's CDR3 is CASSQVTRGRQSYEQYF. DNA of the CDR3: TGCGCCAGCAGCCAAGTGACGCGGGGGCGGCAATCCTACGAGCAGTACTTC.

This clonotype was seen a few times. The chain links TRBV5-1 to TRBJ2-3; the match to TRBD2 covers 13 bases. V was pared by 4 bases and J by 5 bases, with 7 bases of the junction left unmatched. This CDR3 spans 16 amino acids. CDR1 is SGHRS and CDR2 is YFSETQ in the germline V gene. The CDR3 sequence: CASSGGLAGKQDTQYF. Written as DNA, the CDR3 is TGCGCCAGCAGCGGGGGACTAGCGGGGAAGCAAGATACGCAGTATTTT.

The chain combines TRBV6-5 with TRBJ1-1; no clear D. Trimming removed 3 bases from V and 2 bases from J, with 10 bases in between. The CDR3 is made up of 14 amino acids. CDR1 and CDR2 (germline): MNHEY, SVGAGI. For the CDR3, the DNA is TGTGCCAGCAGTTATGTTGGGGTAAACACTGAAGCTTTCTTT. As protein: CASSYVGVNTEAFF.